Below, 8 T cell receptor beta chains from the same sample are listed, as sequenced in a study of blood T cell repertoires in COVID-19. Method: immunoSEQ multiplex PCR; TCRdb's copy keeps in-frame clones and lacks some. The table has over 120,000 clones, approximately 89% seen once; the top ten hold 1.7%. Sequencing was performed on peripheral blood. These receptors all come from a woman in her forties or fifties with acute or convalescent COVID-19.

CDR3 DNA: TGTGCCAGCAGTTTAACGCTAGCGGGTAACAATGAGCAGTTCTTC. It translates to CASSLTLAGNNEQFF. The V and J genes are TRBV27 and TRBJ2-1, with 8 bases aligning to TRBD2. The CDR3 has 15 amino acids. Trimming at V came to 2 bases and at J to 5 bases, leaving 5 bases not matched to a gene. In germline, CDR1 is MNHEY, CDR2 SMNVEV (reference sequence).

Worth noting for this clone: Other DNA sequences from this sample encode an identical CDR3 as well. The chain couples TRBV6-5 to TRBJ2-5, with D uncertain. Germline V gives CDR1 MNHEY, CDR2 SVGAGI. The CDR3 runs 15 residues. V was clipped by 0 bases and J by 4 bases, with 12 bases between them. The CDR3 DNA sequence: TGTGCCAGCAGTTACTCGGAGCTGGGTGGAGAGACCCAGTACTTC. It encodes CASSYSELGGETQYF.

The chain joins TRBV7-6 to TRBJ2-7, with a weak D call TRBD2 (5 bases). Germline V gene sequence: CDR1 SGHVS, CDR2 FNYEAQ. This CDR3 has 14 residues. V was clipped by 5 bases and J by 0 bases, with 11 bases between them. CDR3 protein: CASSEGRGSYEQYF. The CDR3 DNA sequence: TGTGCCAGCAGCGAAGGACGGGGCTCCTACGAGCAGTACTTC.

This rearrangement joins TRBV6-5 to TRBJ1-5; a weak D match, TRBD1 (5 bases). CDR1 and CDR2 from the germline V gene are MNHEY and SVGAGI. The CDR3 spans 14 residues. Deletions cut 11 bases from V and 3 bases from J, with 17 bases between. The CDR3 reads CAGDGGTNNQPQHF. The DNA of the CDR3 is TGTGCCGGTGACGGGGGAACTAACAATCAGCCCCAGCATTTT.

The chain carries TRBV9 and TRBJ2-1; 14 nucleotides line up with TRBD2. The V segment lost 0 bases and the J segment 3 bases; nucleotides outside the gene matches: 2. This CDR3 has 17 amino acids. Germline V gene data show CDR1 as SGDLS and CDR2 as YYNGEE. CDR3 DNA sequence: TGTGCCAGCAGCGTAGGACTAGCGGGAGGGGTCTACAATGAGCAGTTCTTC. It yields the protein CASSVGLAGGVYNEQFF.

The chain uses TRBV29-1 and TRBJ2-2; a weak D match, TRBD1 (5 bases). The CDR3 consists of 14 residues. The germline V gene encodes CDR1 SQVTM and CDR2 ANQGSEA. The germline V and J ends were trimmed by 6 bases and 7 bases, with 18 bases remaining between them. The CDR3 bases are TGCAGCGTGGCCCGCACACAGGCCAGCGGGGAGCTGTTTTTT. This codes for CSVARTQASGELFF.

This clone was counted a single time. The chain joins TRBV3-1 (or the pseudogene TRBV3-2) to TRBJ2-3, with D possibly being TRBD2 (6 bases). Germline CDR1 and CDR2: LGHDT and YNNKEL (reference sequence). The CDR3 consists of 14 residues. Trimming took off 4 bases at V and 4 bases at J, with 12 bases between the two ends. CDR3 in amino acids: CASSPWEVPDTQYF. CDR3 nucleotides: TGTGCCAGCAGCCCCTGGGAGGTTCCAGATACGCAGTATTTT.

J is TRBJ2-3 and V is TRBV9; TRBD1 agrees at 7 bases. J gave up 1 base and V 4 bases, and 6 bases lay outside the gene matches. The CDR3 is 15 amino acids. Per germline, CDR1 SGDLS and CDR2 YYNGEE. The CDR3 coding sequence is TGTGCCAGCAGCCAAATGGGACAGCGCACAGATACGCAGTATTTT. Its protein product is CASSQMGQRTDTQYF.